The source of this T cell receptor beta chain is a study of blood T cell repertoires in COVID-19. About the research overall: Specimens from acute and convalescent COVID-19 originated in the United States, Italy and Spain. The cDNA or gDNA used as material had been derived from T cells, B-cell-depleted T cells, or PBMCs.

Germline values: CDR1 SGHAT, CDR2 FQNNGV. CDR3 length equals 14 residues. V lost 3 bases and J lost 1, with 9 bases in between. Authors' analysis steps: Estimated nucleated cell counts came from reference gene primer amplification. Data came from immunoSEQ multiplex PCR; TCRdb stores just in-frame clones and leaves some out. Clonal size and the V and J genes are those of that table, whereas D and trimming came from the DNA. The profile covers under 100,000 clones, with around 86% appearing a single time and around 2.1% taken by the ten largest. The sequence was obtained from a woman in her 70s with acute or convalescent COVID-19. V is TRBV11-2 and J is TRBJ1-1, with a tentative D call TRBD1 (6 bases). The sample was peripheral blood. The CDR3 DNA follows: TGTGCCAGCAGCTTTGGGGGCTCGAACACTGAAGCTTTCTTT. This sequence encodes CASSFGGSNTEAFF.